Presented here are 12 T cell receptor beta chains from one specimen sequenced in a study of blood T cell repertoires in COVID-19. Generated by immunoSEQ multiplex PCR, the TCRdb table keeps only in-frame clones and is missing some. The profile shows 110,000 to 150,000 clones, 86% of them singletons. What was sequenced was peripheral blood. The source of these receptors is a woman aged 55-70 years with acute or convalescent COVID-19.

The chain combines TRBV6-5 with TRBJ1-2; 7 nucleotides agree with TRBD1. V lost 6 bases and J lost 6; bases outside the gene matches: 7. There are 13 residues in the CDR3. In germline, CDR1 is MNHEY, CDR2 SVGAGI. The CDR3 DNA reads TGTGCCAGCAGACACAGGGGTCCCAATGGCTACACCTTC. Encoded protein: CASRHRGPNGYTF.

The chain is built from TRBV2 and TRBJ2-7; D gene uncertain. Deletions cut 4 bases from V and 0 bases from J, with 4 bases between. The CDR3 loop spans 12 amino acids. Germline CDR1 reads SNHLY; CDR2 reads FYNNEI. CDR3 region: CASSGPSYEQYF. In nucleotides, the CDR3 is TGTGCCAGCAGTGGGCCCTCCTACGAGCAGTACTTC. The variable domain in full, with the rest retrieved from reference TRBV2 and TRBJ2-7, is EPEVTQTPSHQVTQMGQEVILRCVPISNHLYFYWYRQILGQKVEFLVSFYNNEISEKSEIFDDQFSVERPDGSNFTLKIRSTKLEDSAMYFCASSGPSYEQYFGPGTRLTVT.

In this sample, this clone turned up once. The V gene is TRBV11-2, the J gene TRBJ2-1; 13 bases align to TRBD2. The length of the CDR3 is 16 residues. V was clipped by 1 base and J by 6 bases; unmatched bases: 3. Looked up from germline, CDR1 is SGHAT and CDR2 is FQNNGV. The CDR3 spells CASSLAGLAGVNEQFF. DNA of the CDR3: TGTGCCAGCAGCTTAGCCGGACTAGCGGGGGTCAATGAGCAGTTCTTC.

In nucleotides, the CDR3 is TGCGCCAGCAGCTCGGCAGGGGGCGACGAGACCCAGTACTTC. Protein sequence: CASSSAGGDETQYF. The V call is TRBV5-1, the J call TRBJ2-5, with 8 bases aligning to TRBD1. This CDR3 is built from 14 residues. Trimming at V came to 3 bases and at J to 5 bases, leaving 6 bases not matched to a gene. Germline V gene lookup returns CDR1 SGHRS and CDR2 YFSETQ.

The rearrangement joins TRBV3-1 (or the pseudogene TRBV3-2) to TRBJ1-1, with 7 bases that match TRBD1. Germline-derived CDR1 and CDR2 are LGHDT and YNNKEL (reference sequence). This CDR3 has 14 amino acids. V dropped 4 bases and J dropped 0; count of bases not matched to a gene: 2. For the CDR3, the DNA is TGTGCCAGCAGCCCGGGACAGATGAACACTGAAGCTTTCTTT. Protein sequence: CASSPGQMNTEAFF.

A single count supports this clone. CDR3 region: CASQSSTDTQYF. The CDR3 DNA is TGTGCCTCACAGTCTAGCACAGATACGCAGTATTTT. The gene calls are TRBV10-3 and TRBJ2-3; D gene unclear. In germline, CDR1 is ENHRY, CDR2 SYGVKD. V lost 11 bases and J lost 0, with 9 bases in between. There are 12 residues in the CDR3.

The chain uses TRBV7-9 and TRBJ2-6; 8 nucleotides align to TRBD1. Trimming took 4 bases from V and 4 from J; bases not matched to a gene: 3. CDR3 length equals 15 residues. Germline V gives CDR1 SEHNR, CDR2 FQNEAQ (reference sequence). The CDR3 DNA follows: TGTGCCAGCAGCTCACAGGGGGTCGGGGCCAACGTCCTGACTTTC. The encoded protein is CASSSQGVGANVLTF.

The chain couples TRBV18 to TRBJ1-1, with a possible D match to TRBD1 (5 bases). This CDR3 region has 14 residues. Trimming shortened V by 4 bases and J by 0 bases, and 9 bases separated the two germline ends. The germline V gene has CDR1 KGHSH and CDR2 LQKENI. For the CDR3, the DNA is TGTGCCAGCTCACATGGGGCTTTGAACACTGAAGCTTTCTTT. Its protein is CASSHGALNTEAFF. Looking up the rest from reference TRBV18 and TRBJ1-1 gives the full variable domain: NAGVMQNPRHLVRRRGQEARLRCSPMKGHSHVYWYRQLPEEGLKFMVYLQKENIIDESGMPKERFSAEFPKEGPSILRIQQVVRGDSAAYFCASSHGALNTEAFFGQGTRLTVV.

The rearrangement uses TRBV4-1 and TRBJ2-3; possibly TRBD2 for D (6 bases). Germline CDR1 MGHRA, CDR2 YSYEKL. The V and J ends lost 0 bases and 4 bases respectively, with 11 bases between them. This CDR3 is 15 amino acids long. CDR3 sequence (DNA): TGCGCCAGCAGCCAAGATACGGGGGTGGCAGATACGCAGTATTTT. Protein: CASSQDTGVADTQYF.

The chain carries TRBV29-1 and TRBJ1-1; maybe TRBD1 (6 bases). Trimming removed 7 bases at V and 1 base at J, with 10 bases between. The CDR3 has 12 residues. The germline CDR1 and CDR2 sequences are SQVTM and ANQGSEA. The CDR3 loop reads CSDWDKNTEAFF. The CDR3, as DNA: TGCAGCGACTGGGACAAGAACACTGAAGCTTTCTTT.

This clone has only a few counts. This rearrangement joins TRBV11-2 to TRBJ2-2, with 8 bases that match TRBD2. CDR1 is SGHAT, CDR2 FQNNGV, per germline. V lost 3 bases to trimming and J lost 4 bases; unmatched junction nucleotides: 10. This CDR3 comprises 17 residues. The CDR3 region has the DNA TGTGCCAGCAGCTTCGTTGCGGGGGGCCGGGGCACCGGGGAGCTGTTTTTT. The encoded protein is CASSFVAGGRGTGELFF.

The CDR3 coding sequence is TGCGCCAGCAGCTTGACAGGCTTGACTAGCACAGATACGCAGTATTTT. Its protein is CASSLTGLTSTDTQYF. The rearrangement joins TRBV5-1 to TRBJ2-3; tentative D call: TRBD1 (5 bases). The germline CDR1 and CDR2 sequences are SGHRS and YFSETQ. The CDR3 is made up of 16 amino acids. Trimming left V 1 base short and J 0 bases short, with 12 bases between.